The 8 T cell receptor beta chains below all came from one sample that was sequenced in a study of monozygotic twins with cystic fibrosis. TCRdb's copy holds only in-frame clones and misses some; the assay was immunoSEQ multiplex PCR. The profile shows approximately 13,000 clones, about 93% of them singletons. What was sequenced was blood. The receptors were gathered from a girl aged 2 to 10 with cystic fibrosis.

Only one count was recorded for this clone. The J gene is TRBJ2-2, the V gene TRBV7-6; a weak D match, TRBD1 (5 bases). The CDR3 has 22 amino acids. CDR1 is SGHVS, CDR2 FNYEAQ, per germline. Trimming removed 1 base at V and 3 bases at J, with 30 bases between. The CDR3 bases are TGTGCCAGCAGCTTAGTATTTAGGGGTGGCAGACGGACCACGCAGGACACCGGGGAGCTGTTTTTT. Encoded protein: CASSLVFRGGRRTTQDTGELFF.

The chain employs TRBV27 and TRBJ2-1, with 12 bases that match TRBD2. CDR3 length: 15 amino acids. Germline V gene sequence: CDR1 MNHEY, CDR2 SMNVEV (reference sequence). V shed 8 bases, J shed 6 bases, and the junction held 8 bases outside the gene matches. This CDR3 is CASGGLAGGSNEQFF. The CDR3 bases are TGTGCCAGCGGGGGGCTAGCGGGAGGGTCCAATGAGCAGTTCTTC.

V and J are TRBV28 and TRBJ2-7; D is unclear. Trimming took 6 bases from V and 3 from J, leaving 12 bases between them. The CDR3 runs 13 residues. The germline V gene has CDR1 MDHEN and CDR2 SYDVKM. The CDR3 bases are TGTGCCAGCAGCAGACGGTTCCGCTACGAGCAGTACTTC. Translating gives CASSRRFRYEQYF.

This clone was detected only once. V and J are TRBV5-4 and TRBJ1-1; no reliable D call. V was cut by 0 bases and J by 0 bases, with 6 bases left in between. CDR1 and CDR2 (germline): SGHNT, YYREEE (reference sequence). The CDR3 has 14 residues. CDR3 coding DNA: TGTGCCAGCAGCTTGGAGCGGCTGAACACTGAAGCTTTCTTT. Translation gives CASSLERLNTEAFF.

The chain couples TRBV10-3 to TRBJ1-6; a possible D gene is TRBD1 (5 bases). Trimming removed 0 bases at V and 5 bases at J, with 8 bases between. Germline loops: CDR1 ENHRY, CDR2 SYGVKD. The CDR3 loop spans 15 amino acids. Here the CDR3 DNA reads TGTGCCATCAGTGAGTCGGGGGATCATAATTCACCCCTCCACTTT. It is translated as CAISESGDHNSPLHF.

This chain uses TRBV6-1 with TRBJ2-7; D may match TRBD1 or TRBD2 (5 bases each). With 11 bases removed from V and 0 bases from J, the gap between germline ends came to 14 bases. Germline-derived CDR1 and CDR2 are MNHNS and SASEGT. The CDR3 loop spans 13 amino acids. The CDR3 nucleotides are TGTGCCTACGCAAGGGACGGCTCCTACGAGCAGTACTTC. Protein product: CAYARDGSYEQYF.

V is TRBV19 and J is TRBJ2-1; 7 bases are a match to TRBD1. The germline CDR1 and CDR2 sequences are LNHDA and SQIVND (reference sequence). This CDR3 is 15 amino acids long. Trimming at V came to 2 bases and at J to 0 bases, leaving 1 base not matched to a gene. CDR3 bases: TGTGCCAGTAGTATAAGACAGGGCTCCTACAATGAGCAGTTCTTC. Protein sequence: CASSIRQGSYNEQFF.

The V call is TRBV7-2, the J call TRBJ2-3; 7 bases are shared with TRBD2. This CDR3 has 13 residues. With 5 bases clipped from V and 4 bases from J, the junction kept 3 bases outside the gene matches. CDR1 and CDR2 (germline): SGHTA, FQGNSA. Here the CDR3 reads CASSRGVPDTQYF. CDR3 in DNA: TGTGCCAGCAGCCGGGGGGTCCCAGATACGCAGTATTTT. Full variable domain (rest looked up from reference TRBV7-2 and TRBJ2-3): GAGVSQSPSNKVTEKGKDVELRCDPISGHTALYWYRQSLGQGLEFLIYFQGNSAPDKSGLPSDRFSAERTGGSVSTLTIQRTQQEDSAVYLCASSRGVPDTQYFGPGTRLTVL.